These T cell receptor beta chains were read from a single sample in a study of spatial heterogeneity in lung cancer. TCRdb reprocessed the 5' RACE reads via MiXCR and lists one record per CDR3 protein. Of fewer than 25,000 distinct CDR3 sequences in the sample, roughly 3% were seen once. Sequences were derived from PBMCs, sampled at surgery. The receptors stem from a female donor with early-stage non-small cell lung cancer. Both conserved end residues are part of each CDR3. Fields, in order: clone size, J gene, D gene, V gene, CDR3 DNA, CDR3 protein. A D gene is named only where the DNA matches it firmly. Not every row has a clone size; where given, it reads once, few, many or a size class.

>many|TRBJ2-3|-|TRBV3-1
TGTGCCAGCAGCCAAGATATTGGACGTGCAGATACGCAGTATTTT
CASSQDIGRADTQYF
>many|TRBJ1-5|TRBD1|TRBV18
TGTGCCAGCTCACGAATACAGGGGGCAAATCAGCCCCAGCATTTT
CASSRIQGANQPQHF
>-|TRBJ2-7|-|TRBV6-1
TGTGCCAGCAGTCCGCCGACTCGGGAGTTATACGAGCAGTACTTC
CASSPPTRELYEQYF
>many|TRBJ2-5|-|TRBV9
TGTGCCAGCAGCCCCCCCGGGGAGCGGCAAGAGACCCAGTACTTC
CASSPPGERQETQYF
>many|TRBJ1-5|-|TRBV6-4
TGTGCCAGCAGTGACGTCGGGGCTCGACAGCCCCAGCATTTT
CASSDVGARQPQHF
>many|TRBJ2-1|TRBD2|TRBV27
TGTGCCAGCAGTGGACTAGCGGGAGTGGGCAATGAGCAGTTCTTC
CASSGLAGVGNEQFF
>many|TRBJ2-7|TRBD2|TRBV7-9
TGTGCCAGCAGCTTAGCCGGCGGGAGAGTCTACGAGCAGTACTTC
CASSLAGGRVYEQYF
>many|TRBJ2-5|-|TRBV28
TGTGCCAGCAGTTCAACAGCAGCTCAAGAGACCCAGTACTTC
CASSSTAAQETQYF
>many|TRBJ2-7|-|TRBV7-9
TGTGCCAGCAGCTTCTCATCGTGGGAGCAGTACTTC
CASSFSSWEQYF
>-|TRBJ1-1|-|TRBV3-1
TGTGCCAGCAGCCAAGGCGAGGGGACTGAAGCTTTCTTT
CASSQGEGTEAFF
>many|TRBJ2-1|-|TRBV20-1
TGCAGTGCTATCACAGGGAATGGATACAATGAGCAGTTCTTC
CSAITGNGYNEQFF
>once|TRBJ1-6|TRBD1|TRBV12-3/TRBV12-4
TGTGCCAGCAGTTGGGGACAGGGACCCGGGCCACCCCTCCACTTT
CASSWGQGPGPPLHF
>many|TRBJ2-1|TRBD1|TRBV7-3
TGTGCCAGCAGCTTATTACAGGGGTCCGGGACAGGGAAGTTCTTC
CASSLLQGSGTGKFF
>many|TRBJ2-2|TRBD2|TRBV27
TGTGCCAGCAGCCCGGGAGGGGCGCTCAACACCGGGGAGCTGTTTTTT
CASSPGGALNTGELFF
>many|TRBJ1-4|TRBD1|TRBV3-1
TGTGCCAGCAGTTCGACAGGGATTCGTGCAACTAATGAAAAACTGTTTTTT
CASSSTGIRATNEKLFF
>many|TRBJ2-4|-|TRBV30
TGTGCCTGGAGTGACCAGGGGAGAAACATTCAGTACTTC
CAWSDQGRNIQYF
>many|TRBJ2-2|-|TRBV11-2
TGTGCCAGCAGCTTGGGACACTCGAACACCGGGGAGCTGTTTTTT
CASSLGHSNTGELFF
>many|TRBJ2-3|TRBD2|TRBV20-1
TGCAGTGCTAGAGTTCTTCGGGGACTAGCGGGACACCCTGGCGTAGATACGCAGTATTTT
CSARVLRGLAGHPGVDTQYF
>medium-sized|TRBJ2-6|-|TRBV19
TGTGCCAGTCACCTCTCTGGGGCCAACGTCCTGACTTTC
CASHLSGANVLTF
>many|TRBJ2-7|TRBD2|TRBV4-2
TGTGCCAGCAGCCAAGATTGGGCGCTAGCGGGAGACGAGCAGTACTTC
CASSQDWALAGDEQYF
>many|TRBJ2-1|TRBD2|TRBV27
TGTGCCAGCTGTCAGACTAGCGGGAGGGCTGGTGAGCAGTTCTTC
CASCQTSGRAGEQFF
>-|TRBJ2-5|-|TRBV20-1
TGCAGTGCTAGAGCCTACGATCTCGACAGGCTGGGGACCCAGTACTTC
CSARAYDLDRLGTQYF
>few|TRBJ2-1|TRBD2|TRBV7-4
TGTGCCAGCAGCTTAACCGGGAGGCCGTCCAATGAGCAGTTCTTC
CASSLTGRPSNEQFF
>medium-sized|TRBJ2-5|TRBD2|TRBV4-1
TGCGCCAGCAGCCAAGAGGCTAGCGGGAGGGCCGGGCACTTC
CASSQEASGRAGHF
>many|TRBJ2-1|-|TRBV2
TGTGCCAGCAGTGAAGGTACAACAGGGTTTGGTGAGCAGTTCTTC
CASSEGTTGFGEQFF
>many|TRBJ2-1|-|TRBV30
TGTGCCTGGATGGGTTTGGACCAGACCTACAATGAGCAGTTCTTC
CAWMGLDQTYNEQFF
>-|TRBJ2-1|TRBD2|TRBV27
TGTGCCAGCACCCCCGGGACTAGCGGGTACAATGAGCAGTTCTTC
CASTPGTSGYNEQFF
>-|TRBJ2-5|-|TRBV7-3
TGTGCCAGCAGCGACGGGCCTCGGGAGACCCAGTACTTC
CASSDGPRETQYF
>many|TRBJ1-6|-|TRBV6-2/TRBV6-3
TGTGCCAGCAGTTACCCCCCCGGAGCGAATTCACCCCTCCACTTT
CASSYPPGANSPLHF